This passage covers 30 T cell receptor beta chains from one sample sequenced in a study of T cell responses to AZD1222 COVID-19 vaccine. Here immunoSEQ multiplex PCR was the method, and the copy in TCRdb shows in-frame clones only, minus some. The sample yields about 140,000 clones, around 90% seen once. The sequencing used peripheral blood, collected on day 0 of AZD1222 vaccination. Receptors originate from an adult in good health.

The chain uses TRBV28 and TRBJ2-5; maybe TRBD1 (6 bases). Germline assignment: CDR1 MDHEN and CDR2 SYDVKM. The CDR3 is 14 residues long. V was shortened by 4 bases and J by 2 bases, with 11 bases between the two germline ends. CDR3 protein: CASSSKTGQETQYF. In DNA form, the CDR3 reads TGTGCCAGCAGTTCAAAGACAGGACAAGAGACCCAGTACTTC.

This clone was recorded only once. The chain recombines TRBV5-8 with TRBJ1-5, with D unclear. V lost 0 bases to trimming and J lost 7 bases, with 14 bases between them. CDR3 length equals 15 residues. Germline V gene data show CDR1 as SGHTS and CDR2 as YDEGEE. The CDR3 spells CASSLATHIGQPQHF. CDR3 nucleotides: TGTGCCAGCAGCTTGGCGACACACATAGGGCAGCCCCAGCATTTT.

J is TRBJ2-7 and V is TRBV9, with D possibly called TRBD1 or TRBD2 (7 bases each). The germline CDR1 and CDR2 sequences are SGDLS and YYNGEE. The CDR3 has 16 residues. Trimming took 2 bases from V and 6 from J, leaving 21 bases between them. The CDR3 region is CASSVGRQGGFSEQYF. Written as DNA, the CDR3 is TGTGCCAGCAGCGTGGGAAGACAGGGAGGGTTCTCCGAGCAGTACTTC. Full variable domain (outside the CDR3, taken from reference TRBV9 and TRBJ2-7): DSGVTQTPKHLITATGQRVTLRCSPRSGDLSVYWYQQSLDQGLQFLIQYYNGEERAKGNILERFSAQQFPDLHSELNLSSLELGDSALYFCASSVGRQGGFSEQYFGPGTRLTVT.

This clone was detected once. The chain couples TRBV18 to TRBJ1-5; 8 bases are a match to TRBD1. CDR3 length equals 13 residues. Trimming took 4 bases from V and 12 from J; bases not matched to a gene: 8. CDR1 is KGHSH and CDR2 is LQKENI in the germline V gene. The CDR3 DNA follows: TGTGCCAGCTCACTCTCGACAGGGGAGCTCCAGCATTTT. Its protein product is CASSLSTGELQHF.

V gene TRBV28 combines with J gene TRBJ1-2; D perhaps matches TRBD1 (5 bases). This CDR3 is built from 15 residues. The germline V gene encodes CDR1 MDHEN and CDR2 SYDVKM. The V end lost 6 bases, the J end lost 0 bases, and 14 bases lay between the germline ends. The CDR3 loop is CASSNPTATNYGYTF. The CDR3 DNA follows: TGTGCCAGCAGCAACCCGACAGCCACTAACTATGGCTACACCTTC.

The V call is TRBV5-5, the J call TRBJ1-1, with 10 bases that match TRBD1. This CDR3 has 17 residues. Germline-derived CDR1 and CDR2 are SGHKS and YYEKEE (reference sequence). V dropped 2 bases and J dropped 5; count of bases not matched to a gene: 12. DNA for the CDR3: TGTGCCAGCAGCTTTCTACCGCCGGGACAGGGGATGACTGAAGCTTTCTTT. Its protein is CASSFLPPGQGMTEAFF.

This clone has just one count. V usage is TRBV28 and J usage is TRBJ1-1; TRBD1 agrees at 9 bases. Germline values: CDR1 MDHEN, CDR2 SYDVKM. This CDR3 has 15 amino acids. V shed 3 bases and J 2 bases; nucleotides not matched to a gene: 4. Here the CDR3 reads CASSFWTGVNTEAFF. Written as DNA, the CDR3 is TGTGCCAGCAGTTTCTGGACAGGGGTAAACACTGAAGCTTTCTTT. The entire variable domain, with the rest obtained from reference TRBV28 and TRBJ1-1, is as follows: DVKVTQSSRYLVKRTGEKVFLECVQDMDHENMFWYRQDPGLGLRLIYFSYDVKMKEKGDIPEGYSVSREKKERFSLILESASTNQTSMYLCASSFWTGVNTEAFFGQGTRLTVV.

The V gene is TRBV28, the J gene TRBJ1-1; TRBD1 is a possible D gene (6 bases). The V gene lost 3 bases and the J gene lost 6 bases, with 11 bases spanning the gap. The CDR3 totals 13 residues. Germline-derived CDR1 and CDR2 are MDHEN and SYDVKM. The CDR3 sequence: CASSLGGFAEAFF. The CDR3 region has the DNA TGTGCCAGCAGTTTGGGGGGCTTCGCTGAAGCTTTCTTT.

The V call is TRBV28, the J call TRBJ2-1; 8 bases fit TRBD1. Germline V CDR1 and CDR2: MDHEN, SYDVKM. The J segment lost 7 bases and the V segment lost 1 base, leaving 3 bases of the junction unmatched. This CDR3 contains 14 residues. DNA of the CDR3: TGTGCCAGCAGTTTATACAGGGGGAGTAATGAGCAGTTCTTC. Its protein product is CASSLYRGSNEQFF. Full variable domain (rest looked up from reference TRBV28 and TRBJ2-1): DVKVTQSSRYLVKRTGEKVFLECVQDMDHENMFWYRQDPGLGLRLIYFSYDVKMKEKGDIPEGYSVSREKKERFSLILESASTNQTSMYLCASSLYRGSNEQFFGPGTRLTVL.

This chain links TRBV5-1 with TRBJ2-7; TRBD2 is a possible D gene (6 bases). V was pared by 4 bases and J by 3 bases, with 14 bases between. From germline, CDR1 is SGHRS and CDR2 YFSETQ. CDR3 size: 14 residues. The CDR3: CASSPLQGGYEQYF. DNA for the CDR3: TGCGCCAGCAGCCCCCTCCAGGGAGGCTACGAGCAGTACTTC. The full variable domain, in which reference TRBV5-1 and TRBJ2-7 provide the parts outside the CDR3, is KAGVTQTPRYLIKTRGQQVTLSCSPISGHRSVSWYQQTPGQGLQFLFEYFSETQRNKGNFPGRFSGRQFSNSRSEMNVSTLELGDSALYLCASSPLQGGYEQYFGPGTRLTVT.

The V and J genes are TRBV15 and TRBJ2-3, with 7 positions matching TRBD2. The germline V gene has CDR1 LNHNV and CDR2 YYDKDF (reference sequence). The ends lost 4 bases at V and 3 bases at J; junction bases unmatched: 7. The CDR3 loop spans 15 amino acids. Written as DNA, the CDR3 is TGTGCCACCAGCACCCCAGGACTAGTGACAGATACGCAGTATTTT. Translation: CATSTPGLVTDTQYF.

V usage is TRBV6-5 and J usage is TRBJ1-3; D gene ambiguous. V lost 6 bases and J lost 8, with 8 bases in between. This CDR3 has 11 amino acids. Germline CDR1 is MNHEY and CDR2 is SVGAGI. Written as DNA, the CDR3 is TGTGCCAGCAGCGGCGTAGACACCATATATTTT. Amino acid sequence: CASSGVDTIYF.

The V gene is TRBV28, the J gene TRBJ1-3, with D maybe TRBD1 (6 bases). The CDR3 totals 19 residues. V was pared by 5 bases and J by 0 bases, with 23 bases between. Per germline, CDR1 MDHEN and CDR2 SYDVKM. In nucleotides, the CDR3 is TGTGCCAGCAGTACACGCAATTCCACGGGAGGGGGCTCTGGAAACACCATATATTTT. The encoded protein is CASSTRNSTGGGSGNTIYF.

V and J are TRBV4-1 and TRBJ1-2, with D tentatively TRBD1 (6 bases). CDR3 size: 15 residues. The ends were cut back, 2 bases at V and 1 base at J, with 11 bases in the middle. Germline V gene data show CDR1 as MGHRA and CDR2 as YSYEKL. This CDR3 is CASSQRQAINYGYTF. DNA for the CDR3: TGCGCCAGCAGCCAAAGACAGGCGATTAACTATGGCTACACCTTC.

The V gene is TRBV4-2, the J gene TRBJ2-3; 8 bases match TRBD1. This CDR3 has 15 residues. Germline-derived CDR1 and CDR2 are LGHNA and YNFKEQ. The V gene end was trimmed by 4 bases and the J gene end by 5 bases; junction bases not matched to a gene: 8. CDR3: CASSRGTGLLDTQYF. CDR3 DNA: TGTGCCAGCAGCCGTGGGACAGGACTTTTAGATACGCAGTATTTT.

The chain uses TRBV28 and TRBJ2-1; TRBD2 matches at 7 bases. This CDR3 is 14 amino acids long. The V segment lost 5 bases and the J segment 8 bases; nucleotides outside the gene matches: 9. From germline, CDR1 is MDHEN and CDR2 SYDVKM. The CDR3: CASSPGGRGDEQFF. The CDR3 bases are TGTGCCAGCAGTCCGGGCGGGAGAGGGGATGAGCAGTTCTTC. Based on the CDR3 plus reference TRBV28 and TRBJ2-1, the full variable domain is DVKVTQSSRYLVKRTGEKVFLECVQDMDHENMFWYRQDPGLGLRLIYFSYDVKMKEKGDIPEGYSVSREKKERFSLILESASTNQTSMYLCASSPGGRGDEQFFGPGTRLTVL.

The rearrangement joins TRBV28 to TRBJ2-1; no clear D. With 3 bases removed from V and 6 bases from J, the gap between germline ends came to 9 bases. The length of the CDR3 is 13 residues. CDR1 is MDHEN and CDR2 is SYDVKM in the germline V gene. The CDR3 DNA sequence: TGTGCCAGCAGTTTTGGGCAATCCAATGAGCAGTTCTTC. Translation: CASSFGQSNEQFF.

This clone was found a few times. The CDR3, as DNA: TGCAGCGTTGAAGGGGACAGTCGCCACGAGCAGTACTTC. Its translation: CSVEGDSRHEQYF. This chain joins TRBV29-1 and TRBJ2-7; 7 nucleotides align to TRBD1. Germline V CDR1 and CDR2: SQVTM, ANQGSEA. Unmatched junction bases numbered 5, after V lost 1 base and J lost 5 bases. The CDR3 contains 13 residues.

CDR3 loop: CASSRIGRFAGELFF. CDR3 coding DNA: TGTGCCAGCAGTCGTATCGGGAGGTTCGCCGGGGAGCTGTTTTTT. This rearrangement joins TRBV5-8 to TRBJ2-2, with 7 positions matching TRBD2. Trimming at V came to 5 bases and at J to 6 bases, leaving 10 bases not matched to a gene. The CDR3 consists of 15 residues. Germline V lookup: CDR1 SGHTS, CDR2 YDEGEE.

This chain connects TRBV7-2 to TRBJ2-1; D is unresolved. V gave up 1 base and J gave up 3 bases, with 10 bases separating them. The CDR3 runs 15 residues. The germline CDR1 and CDR2 sequences are SGHTA and FQGNSA. In DNA, the CDR3 is TGTGCCAGCAGCTTAGTAACTAACCGCTACAATGAGCAGTTCTTC. This encodes CASSLVTNRYNEQFF. Full variable domain (outside the CDR3, taken from reference TRBV7-2 and TRBJ2-1): GAGVSQSPSNKVTEKGKDVELRCDPISGHTALYWYRQSLGQGLEFLIYFQGNSAPDKSGLPSDRFSAERTGGSVSTLTIQRTQQEDSAVYLCASSLVTNRYNEQFFGPGTRLTVL.

The chain couples TRBV5-1 to TRBJ2-3; 7 nucleotides line up with TRBD2. Per germline, CDR1 SGHRS and CDR2 YFSETQ. The CDR3 runs 13 residues. J was trimmed by 5 bases and V by 4 bases; bases with no gene match: 4. CDR3 bases: TGCGCCAGCAGCGGACTAGTGGTAGATACGCAGTATTTT. Its protein is CASSGLVVDTQYF.

The sample holds one count of this clone. The chain recombines TRBV18 with TRBJ2-5; 10 bases align to TRBD2. This CDR3 is 17 amino acids long. Germline CDR1 KGHSH, CDR2 LQKENI. The V and J ends lost 2 bases and 7 bases, in that order; junction bases with no gene match: 13. CDR3 DNA sequence: TGTGCCAGCTCACCATACGGACTAGCGGAGCATGTCGGGACCCAGTACTTC. Translation gives CASSPYGLAEHVGTQYF.

This chain links TRBV19 with TRBJ2-1, with D perhaps matching TRBD1 (6 bases). The CDR3 spans 13 residues. Germline V lookup: CDR1 LNHDA, CDR2 SQIVND (reference sequence). Trimming left V 5 bases short and J 13 bases short, with 18 bases between. The CDR3 loop is CASSGPGATGQFF. Written as DNA, the CDR3 is TGTGCCAGTAGTGGCCCAGGGGCGACGGGCCAGTTCTTC.

This chain joins TRBV20-1 and TRBJ2-7, with 9 nucleotides matching TRBD2. V was clipped by 3 bases and J by 6 bases; unmatched bases: 12. The length of the CDR3 is 15 residues. Germline V gene lookup returns CDR1 DFQATT and CDR2 SNEGSKA (reference sequence). For the CDR3, the DNA is TGCAGTGCTAGTAATTTGGATAGCGGGGGTTTCGAGCAGTACTTC. This encodes CSASNLDSGGFEQYF.

The chain is built from TRBV23-1 and TRBJ2-1; D perhaps matches TRBD1 (5 bases). TRBV23-1 is flagged as an ORF with uncertain function. With 2 bases removed from V and 0 bases from J, the gap between germline ends came to 20 bases. The CDR3 contains 19 residues. The chain's CDR3 is CASSQVGRDILSSYNEQFF. The CDR3 DNA follows: TGCGCCAGCAGTCAAGTCGGCAGGGATATTCTTAGCTCCTACAATGAGCAGTTCTTC.

The V gene is TRBV7-2, the J gene TRBJ1-5; D possibly corresponds to TRBD1 (5 bases). This CDR3 has 14 amino acids. V dropped 4 bases and J dropped 6 bases, with 13 bases sitting between them. Germline CDR1 is SGHTA and CDR2 is FQGNSA. Written as DNA, the CDR3 is TGTGCCAGCAGCTCCCGGGCGGGGGGTCAGCCCCAGCATTTT. It encodes CASSSRAGGQPQHF.

This chain connects TRBV25-1 to TRBJ2-7; TRBD1 or TRBD2 may be the D gene (5 bases each). CDR1 is MGHDK and CDR2 is SYGVNS in the germline V gene. Trimming stripped 6 bases from V and 3 bases from J, with 9 bases between. The CDR3 runs to 12 residues. The CDR3 spells CASRGDLYEQYF. The CDR3, as DNA: TGTGCCAGCAGGGGGGATCTCTACGAGCAGTACTTC.

This clone was picked up one time. V and J are TRBV10-3 and TRBJ2-7; no reliable D call. This CDR3 spans 14 amino acids. CDR1 and CDR2 (germline): ENHRY, SYGVKD. Trimming removed 0 bases at V and 1 base at J, with 7 bases between. In DNA, the CDR3 is TGTGCCATCAGTGAGTCGTCTCTGTCCTACGAGCAGTACTTC. Translation: CAISESSLSYEQYF.

This clone was seen only once. The gene calls are TRBV24-1 and TRBJ1-4; 7 bases are shared with TRBD1. J lost 5 bases, V lost 4 bases, and 15 bases had no gene match. This CDR3 is 18 amino acids long. The germline gives CDR1 KGHDR, CDR2 SFDVKD. The CDR3 is CATSETGTATNGNEKLFF. The CDR3 DNA sequence: TGTGCCACCAGTGAGACCGGGACAGCGACCAACGGAAATGAAAAACTGTTTTTT.

This rearrangement joins TRBV29-1 to TRBJ2-7, with TRBD2 as a possible D gene (5 bases). Per the germline V gene, CDR1 is SQVTM and CDR2 is ANQGSEA. The length of the CDR3 is 13 residues. The V end was cut by 4 bases, the J end by 3 bases, with 13 bases between. The CDR3 DNA is TGCAGCGTTGTTGGTGAGGGAAACTACGAGCAGTACTTC. Protein: CSVVGEGNYEQYF.